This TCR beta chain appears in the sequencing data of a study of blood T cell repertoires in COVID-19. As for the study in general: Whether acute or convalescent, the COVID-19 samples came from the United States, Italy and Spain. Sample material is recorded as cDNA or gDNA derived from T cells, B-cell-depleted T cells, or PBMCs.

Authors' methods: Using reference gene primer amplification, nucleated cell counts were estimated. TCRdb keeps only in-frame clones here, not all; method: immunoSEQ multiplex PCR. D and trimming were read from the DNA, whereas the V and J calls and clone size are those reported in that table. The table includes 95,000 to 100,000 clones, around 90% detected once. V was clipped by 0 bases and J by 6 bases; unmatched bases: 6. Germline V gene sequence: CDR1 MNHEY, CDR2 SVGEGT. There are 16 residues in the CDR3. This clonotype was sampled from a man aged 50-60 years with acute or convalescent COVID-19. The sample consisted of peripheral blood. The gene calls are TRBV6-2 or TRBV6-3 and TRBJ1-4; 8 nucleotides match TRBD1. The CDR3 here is CASSYSPGQVDEKLFF. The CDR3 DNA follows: TGTGCCAGCAGTTACTCGCCGGGACAGGTGGATGAAAAACTGTTTTTT.